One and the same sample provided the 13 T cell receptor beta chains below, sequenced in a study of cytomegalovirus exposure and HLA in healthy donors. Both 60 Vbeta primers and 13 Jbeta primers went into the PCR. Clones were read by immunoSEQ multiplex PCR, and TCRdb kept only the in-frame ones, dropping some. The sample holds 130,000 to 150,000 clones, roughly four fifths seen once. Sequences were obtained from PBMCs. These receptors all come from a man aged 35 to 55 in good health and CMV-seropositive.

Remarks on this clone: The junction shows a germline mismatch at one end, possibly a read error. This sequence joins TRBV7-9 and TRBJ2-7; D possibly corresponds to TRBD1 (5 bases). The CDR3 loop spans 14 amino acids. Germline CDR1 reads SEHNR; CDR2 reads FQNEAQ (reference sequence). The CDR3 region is CSSSLARQLDEQYF. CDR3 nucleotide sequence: TGTTCCAGCAGCTTAGCCCGACAGCTAGACGAGCAGTACTTC. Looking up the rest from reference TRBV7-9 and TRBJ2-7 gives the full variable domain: DTGVSQNPRHKITKRGQNVTFRCDPISEHNRLYWYRQTLGQGPEFLTYFQNEAQLEKSRLLSDRFSAERPKGSFSTLEIQRTEQGDSAMYLCSSSLARQLDEQYFGPGTRLTVT.

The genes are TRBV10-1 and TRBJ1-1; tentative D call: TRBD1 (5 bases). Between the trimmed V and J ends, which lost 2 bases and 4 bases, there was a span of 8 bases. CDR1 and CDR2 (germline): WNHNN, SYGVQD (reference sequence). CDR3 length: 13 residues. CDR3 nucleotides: TGCGCCAGCAGTGAGGGGGGGAGCACTGAAGCTTTCTTT. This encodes CASSEGGSTEAFF.

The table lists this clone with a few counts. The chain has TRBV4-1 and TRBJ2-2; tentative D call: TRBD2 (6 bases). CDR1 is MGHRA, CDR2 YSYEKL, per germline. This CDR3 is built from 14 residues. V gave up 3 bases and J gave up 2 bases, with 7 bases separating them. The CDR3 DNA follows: TGCGCCAGCAGCCACGGGGGAAACACCGGGGAGCTGTTTTTT. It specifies CASSHGGNTGELFF.

CDR3 DNA: TGTGCCAGCAGCCTCCGGGACAGGGCCACCTACGAGCAGTACTTC. Protein sequence: CASSLRDRATYEQYF. J is TRBJ2-7 and V is TRBV27, with TRBD1 identical over 9 bases. The CDR3 covers 15 residues. In germline, CDR1 is MNHEY, CDR2 SMNVEV (reference sequence). With V trimmed by 6 bases and J by 2 bases, 8 bases remained unmatched.

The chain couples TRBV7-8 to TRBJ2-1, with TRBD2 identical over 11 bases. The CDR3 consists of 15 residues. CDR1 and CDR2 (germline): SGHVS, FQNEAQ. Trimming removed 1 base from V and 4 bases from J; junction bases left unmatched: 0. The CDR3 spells CASSLGLAGYNEQFF. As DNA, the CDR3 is TGTGCCAGCAGCTTAGGACTAGCGGGATACAATGAGCAGTTCTTC. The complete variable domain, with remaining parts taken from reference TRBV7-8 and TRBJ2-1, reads GAGVSQSPRYKVAKRGQDVALRCDPISGHVSLFWYQQALGQGPEFLTYFQNEAQLDKSGLPSDRFFAERPEGSVSTLKIQRTQQEDSAVYLCASSLGLAGYNEQFFGPGTRLTVL.

CDR3 nucleotides: TGTGCCAGCACCGCAGACAGGGGGGCTAATGAAAAACTGTTTTTT. The encoded protein is CASTADRGANEKLFF. The chain has TRBV7-9 and TRBJ1-4, with 9 nucleotides matching TRBD1. Germline V gives CDR1 SEHNR, CDR2 FQNEAQ (reference sequence). This CDR3 comprises 15 residues. The V segment lost 7 bases and the J segment 3 bases; nucleotides outside the gene matches: 6.

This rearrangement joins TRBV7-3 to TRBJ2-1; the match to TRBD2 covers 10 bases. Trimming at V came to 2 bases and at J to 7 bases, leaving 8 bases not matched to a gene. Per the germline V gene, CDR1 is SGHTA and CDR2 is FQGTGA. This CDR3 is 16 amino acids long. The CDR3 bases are TGTGCCAGCAGCTTACTAGCGGGAGTGATAGGGAATGAGCAGTTCTTC. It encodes CASSLLAGVIGNEQFF.

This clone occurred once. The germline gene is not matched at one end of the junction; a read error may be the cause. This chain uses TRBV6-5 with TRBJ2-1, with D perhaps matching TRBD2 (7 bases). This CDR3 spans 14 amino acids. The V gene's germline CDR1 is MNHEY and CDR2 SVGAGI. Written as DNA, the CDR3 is TGTGCCGCCTGGGGTTGGGGGGGCAGCAATCAGCAGTTCTTC. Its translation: CAAWGWGGSNQQFF.

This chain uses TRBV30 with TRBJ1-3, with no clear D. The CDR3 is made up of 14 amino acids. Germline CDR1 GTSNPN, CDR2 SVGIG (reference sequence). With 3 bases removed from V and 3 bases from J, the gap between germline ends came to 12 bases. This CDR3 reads CAWRVAGGGNTIYF. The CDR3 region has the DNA TGTGCCTGGAGGGTCGCGGGAGGTGGAAACACCATATATTTT.

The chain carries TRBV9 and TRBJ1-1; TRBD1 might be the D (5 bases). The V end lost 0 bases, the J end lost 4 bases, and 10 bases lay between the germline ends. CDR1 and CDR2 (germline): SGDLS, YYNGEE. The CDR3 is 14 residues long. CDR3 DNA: TGTGCCAGCAGCGTAGGGGACGGGGGCACTGAAGCTTTCTTT. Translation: CASSVGDGGTEAFF.

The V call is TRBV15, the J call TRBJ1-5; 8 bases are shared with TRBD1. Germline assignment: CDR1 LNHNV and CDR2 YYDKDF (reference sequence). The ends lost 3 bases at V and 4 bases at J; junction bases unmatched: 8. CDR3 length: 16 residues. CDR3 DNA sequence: TGTGCCACCAGCAGGGGGGGGGACAGGCCGAATCAGCCCCAGCATTTT. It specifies CATSRGGDRPNQPQHF. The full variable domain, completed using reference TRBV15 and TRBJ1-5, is DAMVIQNPRYQVTQFGKPVTLSCSQTLNHNVMYWYQQKSSQAPKLLFHYYDKDFNNEADTPDNFQSRRPNTSFCFLDIRSPGLGDTAMYLCATSRGGDRPNQPQHFGDGTRLSIL.

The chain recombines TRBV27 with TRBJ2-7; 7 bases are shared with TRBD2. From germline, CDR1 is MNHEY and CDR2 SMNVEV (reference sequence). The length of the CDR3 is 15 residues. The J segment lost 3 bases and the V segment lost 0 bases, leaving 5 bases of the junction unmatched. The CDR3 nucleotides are TGTGCCAGCAGTTTATCGGCGGGAGACCTCTACGAGCAGTACTTC. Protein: CASSLSAGDLYEQYF.

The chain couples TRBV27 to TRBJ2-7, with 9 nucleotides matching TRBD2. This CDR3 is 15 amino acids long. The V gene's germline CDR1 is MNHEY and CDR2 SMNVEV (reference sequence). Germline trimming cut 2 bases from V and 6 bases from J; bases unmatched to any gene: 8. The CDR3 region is CASSLGIAGAGEQYF. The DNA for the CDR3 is TGTGCCAGCAGTTTAGGGATAGCGGGAGCTGGCGAGCAGTACTTC.